This T cell receptor (beta chain) was documented in a study of shared clonotypes between healthy human individuals (dated by TCRdb to 2019 to 2021). Regarding the complete study: Two women and a few men aged 18 to 49 years were included in the cohort. For each donor, CD4 naive and CD4 memory were each run on three plates, CD8 naive on two plates, and CD8 memory on one plate. To estimate repertoire size and how much clonotype sharing occurs between individuals, the study deeply sequenced the blood TCR repertoires of five or six healthy adults. Different laboratories and diverse techniques were used to prepare libraries and sequence TCR repertoires, to increase sequencing depth and limit assay-specific biases. Each donor's leukapheresis produced roughly between roughly 0.9 and 9 billion PBMCs.

The donors were healthy, HIV-negative adults who had no recently reported acute infections or vaccinations. All donors were Caucasian adults living in Nashville, Tennessee, USA. CD4+ T cells were enriched by magnetic negative selection, after which naive cells were positively selected on CD45RA and the negative fraction was taken as the memory subset. Blood was collected by leukapheresis, and PBMCs were isolated by Ficoll-Histopaque density gradient centrifugation and then cryopreserved in liquid nitrogen vapor phase. Analytical flow cytometry was used to check the purity and quantity of every magnetically sorted T cell population. Genomic DNA was isolated from every sorted fraction and measured by UV absorbance on a Nanodrop 2000c. What the research found in general, with its limitations: Based on pairwise subsampling, the degree of clonotype sharing among donors was expected to be affected by sequencing depth. The genetic and exposure-history diversity represented was limited by the small number of donors. Larger estimated clonotype richness was generally found for naive subsets than for memory subsets. Across a few donors, about 5% of naive CD4, approximately 3.6% of naive CD8, about 2.3% of memory CD4, and roughly 0.41% of memory CD8 clonotypes were shared. Sampling was restricted to blood, and TCR repertoires in tissue are likely to differ from TCR repertoires in blood. Rarefaction of sorted-subset datasets indicated incomplete sequencing despite the large sequencing depth. Compared with non-shared clonotypes, clonotypes shared by all four sorted-subset donors had higher generation probabilities.

With regard to this clone: Its recognized antigen is unknown. No base quality information exists; no much larger clone differs at one position.

CDR1 and CDR2 are drawn from the germline V gene (reference sequence): SGHNT, YYREEE. The junction shows trimming of 2 bases on V and 3 bases on J, plus 15 bases between the germline ends. The CDR3 sequence holds 15 residues, the cysteine and phenylalanine included. CDR3 DNA is the only sequence kept; it has 45 bases, read in frame from the first base. Using the deep immunoSEQ assay, multiplex PCR amplified TCR CDR3 regions from genomic DNA. For each cell subset, the extracted genomic DNA was distributed evenly across all wells of several immunoSEQ 96-well plates, and each plate served as one replicate. For sorted subsets, approximately 200 ng of genomic DNA, equivalent to some 33,000 T cell genomes, went into each replicate PCR. The purified libraries were quantified using a Qubit 3.0 fluorometer, sized with a Bioanalyzer 2100, and then quantified again using the KAPA Library Quantification kit. Every immunoSEQ 96-well plate was sequenced on a dedicated single-read 150-cycle Illumina NextSeq 550 flow cell. Under the source paper's analysis protocol: Because the immunoSEQ output held only junctional sequences and lacked quality scores, the filtering could not match the filtering applied to full-length reads. Sequences were annotated with PyIR, a Python wrapper for IgBLAST v1.9, and V/J genes and CDR3 were assigned using IMGT germline references. Reads were removed for weak V/J assignments (E-value above 1e-6), missing CDR3, stop codons, out-of-frame junctions, or ambiguous translated residues. V3J clonotypes were defined as sequences sharing the same inferred V gene, J gene, and CDR3 amino acid sequence. Percentage overlap between repertoires was calculated by dividing the number of shared unique clonotypes by the size of the smaller repertoire. Three approaches were used to assess repertoire richness: RTK rarefaction, the Chao1 estimator, and Recon v2.1 estimates of unobserved clonotypes. Generation probabilities were computed with OLGA for all TCRbeta clonotypes obtained by the gDNA method from several donors. The table was pulled from immuneACCESS by TCRdb, which kept in-frame rearrangements only. Such tables lose some clones; where checked, under half of the loss comes from unresolved V genes, and the rest has no known cause. Clone size and the V and J calls come from that table; the DNA yielded D and trimming. This sample comprises about 1 million clones, about three quarters of them detected only once. The top ten clones comprise less than 1.5% of the sample.

Here the chain combines TRBV5-4 and TRBJ2-7; a weak D assignment points to TRBD1 (5 bases agree). The clonotype comes from a man younger than 30 in good health. Input material: memory CD4+ T cells sorted from blood. Sample cell subset or site, as interpreted from the label and publication: CD45RA-negative fraction. The bases are TGTGCCAGCAGCTTAGGGTGGGGCGGAGACTACGAGCAGTACTTC. The resulting protein is CASSLGWGGDYEQYF.